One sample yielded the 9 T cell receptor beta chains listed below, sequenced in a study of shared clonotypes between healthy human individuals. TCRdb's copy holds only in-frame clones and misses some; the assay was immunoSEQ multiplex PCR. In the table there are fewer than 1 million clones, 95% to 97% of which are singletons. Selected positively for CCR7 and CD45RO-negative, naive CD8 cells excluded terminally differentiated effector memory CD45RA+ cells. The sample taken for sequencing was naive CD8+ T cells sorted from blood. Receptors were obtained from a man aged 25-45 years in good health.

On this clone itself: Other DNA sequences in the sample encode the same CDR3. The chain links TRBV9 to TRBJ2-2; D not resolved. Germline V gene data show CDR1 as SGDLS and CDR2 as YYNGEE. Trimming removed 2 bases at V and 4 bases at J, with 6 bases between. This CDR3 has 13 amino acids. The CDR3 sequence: CASSVVGTGELFF. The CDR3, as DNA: TGTGCCAGCAGCGTGGTCGGCACCGGGGAGCTGTTTTTT.

The CDR3: CASSPRQGESYGYTF. The CDR3 DNA sequence: TGTGCCAGCAGTCCCCGGCAGGGAGAGAGCTATGGCTACACCTTC. The rearrangement joins TRBV27 to TRBJ1-2; tentatively, D is TRBD1 (5 bases). V was pared by 5 bases and J by 4 bases, with 17 bases between. Germline CDR1 is MNHEY and CDR2 is SMNVEV (reference sequence). The CDR3 contains 15 residues.

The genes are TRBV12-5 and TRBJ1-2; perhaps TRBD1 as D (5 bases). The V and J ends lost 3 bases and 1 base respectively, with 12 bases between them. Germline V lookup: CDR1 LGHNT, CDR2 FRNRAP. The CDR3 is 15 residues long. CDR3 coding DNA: TGTGCTAGTGGTTTCATCGGGACGGATAACTATGGCTACACCTTC. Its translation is CASGFIGTDNYGYTF.

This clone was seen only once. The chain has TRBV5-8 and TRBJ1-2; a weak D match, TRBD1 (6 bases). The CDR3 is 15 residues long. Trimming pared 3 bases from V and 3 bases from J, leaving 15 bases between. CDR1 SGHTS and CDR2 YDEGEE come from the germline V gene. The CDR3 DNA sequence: TGTGCCAGCAGCTATACAACTGGACAGTACTATGGCTACACCTTC. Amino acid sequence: CASSYTTGQYYGYTF.

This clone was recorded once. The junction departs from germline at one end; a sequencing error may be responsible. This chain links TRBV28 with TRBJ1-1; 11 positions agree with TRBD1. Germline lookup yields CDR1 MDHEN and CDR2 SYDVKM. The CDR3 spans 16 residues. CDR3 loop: CASTGTGGPWNSEAFF. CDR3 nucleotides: TGTGCCAGCACCGGGACAGGGGGTCCCTGGAACTCTGAAGCTTTCTTT.

In DNA form, the CDR3 reads TGCGCCAGCAGCCAAGTTGGTTCGGCCGAAGCGCAGTTCTTC. Its protein product is CASSQVGSAEAQFF. The V and J genes are TRBV4-1 and TRBJ2-1; no reliable D call. V lost 1 base and J 12 bases, leaving 16 bases between the germline ends. Germline CDR1 is MGHRA and CDR2 is YSYEKL. CDR3 size: 14 residues.

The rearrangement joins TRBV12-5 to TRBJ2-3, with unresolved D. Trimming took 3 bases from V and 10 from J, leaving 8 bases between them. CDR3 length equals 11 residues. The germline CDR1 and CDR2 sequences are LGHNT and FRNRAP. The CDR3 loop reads CASGFRGAQYF. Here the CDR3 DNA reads TGTGCTAGTGGTTTCAGAGGTGCGCAGTATTTT.

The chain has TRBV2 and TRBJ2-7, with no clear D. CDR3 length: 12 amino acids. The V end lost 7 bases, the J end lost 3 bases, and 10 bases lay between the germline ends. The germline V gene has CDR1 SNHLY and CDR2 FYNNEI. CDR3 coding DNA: TGTGCCAGCATGGGTAGCTTCTACGAGCAGTACTTC. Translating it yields CASMGSFYEQYF.

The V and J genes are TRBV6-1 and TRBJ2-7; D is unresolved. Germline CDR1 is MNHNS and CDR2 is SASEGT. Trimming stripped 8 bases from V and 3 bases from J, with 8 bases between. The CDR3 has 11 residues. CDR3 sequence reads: CASVLFYEQYF. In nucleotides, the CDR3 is TGTGCCAGCGTGCTCTTCTACGAGCAGTACTTC.